The 17 T cell receptor beta chains given below trace back to one sample, sequenced in a study of cytomegalovirus exposure and HLA in healthy donors. Amplification used 60 Vbeta primers and 13 Jbeta primers. Assay: immunoSEQ multiplex PCR; the TCRdb copy retains only in-frame clones and omits some. This table has some 150,000 clones, 65% to 85% appearing once. Material: PBMCs. Source of these receptors: a man aged 55 to 70 in good health and CMV-seronegative.

The chain has TRBV2 and TRBJ2-2; no clear D gene. CDR1 and CDR2 from the germline V gene are SNHLY and FYNNEI. The CDR3 extends over 16 amino acids. Trimming shortened V by 5 bases and J by 0 bases, and 13 bases separated the two germline ends. CDR3 region: CASSPLAASNTGELFF. The CDR3, as DNA: TGTGCCAGCAGTCCTCTGGCGGCCTCGAACACCGGGGAGCTGTTTTTT.

The chain uses TRBV15 and TRBJ2-5; D not resolved. CDR1 LNHNV and CDR2 YYDKDF come from the germline V gene (reference sequence). The CDR3 covers 13 residues. Deletions cut 0 bases from V and 2 bases from J, with 4 bases between. The CDR3 DNA reads TGTGCCACCAGCAGAGACTATCAAGAGACCCAGTACTTC. It specifies CATSRDYQETQYF.

This chain joins TRBV5-6 and TRBJ2-5, with D possibly matching TRBD1 (5 bases). Germline V lookup: CDR1 SGHDT, CDR2 YYEEEE. V was cut by 3 bases and J by 3 bases, with 24 bases left in between. This CDR3 has 18 residues. The CDR3 protein is CASSSQNWQGYRKETQYF. The CDR3 nucleotides read TGTGCCAGCAGCTCTCAAAATTGGCAGGGATATAGGAAAGAGACCCAGTACTTC.

The chain recombines TRBV14 with TRBJ2-6, with D uncertain. V lost 1 base and J 2 bases, leaving 3 bases between the germline ends. CDR3 size: 14 residues. Germline CDR1 SGHDN, CDR2 FVKESK. In DNA form, the CDR3 reads TGTGCCAGCAGCCAAGGTACTGGGGCCAACGTCCTGACTTTC. Translation: CASSQGTGANVLTF.

Written as DNA, the CDR3 is TGTGCCAGCAGTACCCGGACAGGGGCCTATGGCTACACCTTC. Translated, it gives CASSTRTGAYGYTF. The V gene is TRBV27, the J gene TRBJ1-2; 9 bases are shared with TRBD1. Germline CDR1 MNHEY, CDR2 SMNVEV (reference sequence). The CDR3 runs 14 residues. Trimming removed 5 bases from V and 4 bases from J; junction bases left unmatched: 5.

The rearrangement joins TRBV9 to TRBJ2-1, with 11 bases matching TRBD1. The V segment lost 0 bases and the J segment 6 bases; nucleotides outside the gene matches: 2. This CDR3 is built from 15 residues. Germline V gene lookup returns CDR1 SGDLS and CDR2 YYNGEE. CDR3 protein: CASSVDGTGGNEQFF. The CDR3 nucleotides are TGTGCCAGCAGCGTAGATGGGACAGGGGGCAATGAGCAGTTCTTC.

The chain employs TRBV2 and TRBJ2-3; 7 bases are shared with TRBD1. Trimming at V came to 4 bases and at J to 5 bases, leaving 9 bases not matched to a gene. This CDR3 has 15 amino acids. The germline V gene encodes CDR1 SNHLY and CDR2 FYNNEI. The CDR3: CASSAEGQRVDTQYF. DNA for the CDR3: TGTGCCAGCAGTGCAGAGGGACAGCGAGTAGATACGCAGTATTTT.

This chain joins TRBV15 and TRBJ2-1, with 16 bases matching TRBD2. Germline loops: CDR1 LNHNV, CDR2 YYDKDF (reference sequence). V was clipped by 3 bases and J by 13 bases; unmatched bases: 6. This CDR3 has 15 residues. DNA of the CDR3: TGTGCCACCAGCAGGGGACTAGCGGGAGGGACTGCTCAGTTCTTC. As protein: CATSRGLAGGTAQFF.

The V and J genes are TRBV5-1 and TRBJ2-5, with TRBD1 as a possible D gene (6 bases). Germline CDR1 SGHRS, CDR2 YFSETQ. With 1 base removed from V and 1 base from J, the gap between germline ends came to 11 bases. This CDR3 has 15 residues. In DNA, the CDR3 is TGCGCCAGCAGCTTGTTTGGACAGAGCCAAGAGACCCAGTACTTC. Translating gives CASSLFGQSQETQYF.

The CDR3 reads CASRPQSNYGYTF. CDR3 nucleotide sequence: TGTGCCAGCAGGCCACAGAGTAACTATGGCTACACCTTC. The rearrangement joins TRBV9 to TRBJ1-2; no clear D gene. The CDR3 is 13 residues long. Trimming took 5 bases from V and 1 from J, leaving 9 bases between them. Germline-derived CDR1 and CDR2 are SGDLS and YYNGEE.

The chain has TRBV2 and TRBJ2-3; TRBD2 might be the D (5 bases). V was cut by 6 bases and J by 2 bases, with 15 bases left in between. CDR3 length equals 15 residues. Germline CDR1 reads SNHLY; CDR2 reads FYNNEI. CDR3 residues: CASRLSAANTDTQYF. The CDR3 DNA reads as TGTGCCAGCAGACTTAGCGCGGCCAACACAGATACGCAGTATTTT.

The V gene is TRBV9, the J gene TRBJ2-3; 13 bases are shared with TRBD2. In germline, CDR1 is SGDLS, CDR2 YYNGEE. The CDR3 is 16 residues long. The V segment lost 4 bases and the J segment 3 bases; nucleotides outside the gene matches: 5. The CDR3 sequence is CASSSWTSGSTDTQYF. CDR3 nucleotides: TGTGCCAGCAGCTCTTGGACTAGCGGGAGTACAGATACGCAGTATTTT.

This rearrangement joins TRBV28 to TRBJ2-3; the match to TRBD2 covers 16 bases. Germline CDR1 is MDHEN and CDR2 is SYDVKM. The ends lost 2 bases at V and 14 bases at J; junction bases unmatched: 10. The CDR3 is 16 residues long. This chain's CDR3 is CASSLPLPGLAGGRYF. CDR3 sequence (DNA): TGTGCCAGCAGTTTACCTTTACCGGGACTAGCGGGGGGGCGGTATTTT.

The chain has TRBV5-1 and TRBJ1-4; 8 bases align to TRBD1. J lost 6 bases, V lost 4 bases, and 5 bases had no gene match. Germline V lookup: CDR1 SGHRS, CDR2 YFSETQ. This CDR3 has 14 amino acids. CDR3 sequence: CASSPQGAYEKLFF. Here the CDR3 DNA reads TGCGCCAGCAGCCCTCAGGGGGCCTATGAAAAACTGTTTTTT. Looking up the rest from reference TRBV5-1 and TRBJ1-4 gives the full variable domain: KAGVTQTPRYLIKTRGQQVTLSCSPISGHRSVSWYQQTPGQGLQFLFEYFSETQRNKGNFPGRFSGRQFSNSRSEMNVSTLELGDSALYLCASSPQGAYEKLFFGSGTQLSVL.

The chain links TRBV6-6 to TRBJ2-7; 8 nucleotides line up with TRBD1. The CDR3 totals 16 residues. Germline V gene data show CDR1 as MNHNY and CDR2 as SVGAGI (reference sequence). The ends lost 0 bases at V and 0 bases at J; junction bases unmatched: 4. CDR3 nucleotides: TGTGCCAGCAGTTACTCAAGGACAGGGTCCTCCTACGAGCAGTACTTC. Protein: CASSYSRTGSSYEQYF.

The V and J genes are TRBV20-1 and TRBJ2-2; 7 bases are shared with TRBD2. The CDR3 is 11 residues long. Trimming removed 6 bases from V and 7 bases from J; junction bases left unmatched: 2. Germline CDR1 is DFQATT and CDR2 is SNEGSKA (reference sequence). CDR3 sequence reads: CSARTSGELFF. The CDR3 DNA is TGCAGTGCCCGGACTAGCGGGGAGCTGTTTTTT.

As DNA, the CDR3 is TGTGCCAGCAGGGGAGGGGGCTCTGGGGCCAACGTCCTGACTTTC. It translates to CASRGGGSGANVLTF. The V gene is TRBV6-5, the J gene TRBJ2-6; D is possibly TRBD2 (7 bases). Looked up from germline, CDR1 is MNHEY and CDR2 is SVGAGI. The ends were cut back, 6 bases at V and 0 bases at J, with 9 bases in the middle. The CDR3 sequence is 15 residues long.